Shown below are 14 T cell receptor beta chains from a single sample sequenced in a study of control samples from healthy donors and cancer patients. Some clones are missing from TCRdb's copy, which holds only in-frame ones; the method was immunoSEQ multiplex PCR. The sample consists of just under 60,000 clones, roughly nine tenths of them appearing once. Sequencing input: PBMCs. These receptors originate from a man aged 40-50 years with colorectal cancer.

The gene calls are TRBV7-3 and TRBJ2-6; TRBD1 matches 8 bases. The V and J ends lost 0 bases and 1 base, in that order; junction bases with no gene match: 5. Germline CDR1 SGHTA, CDR2 FQGTGA. This CDR3 comprises 18 residues. Here the CDR3 DNA reads TGTGCCAGCAGCTTAACCCCCCAGGGGGCATCTGGGGCCAACGTCCTGACTTTC. This sequence encodes CASSLTPQGASGANVLTF.

This chain connects TRBV7-6 to TRBJ2-1; 7 positions match TRBD1. Losses at the gene ends were 3 bases for V and 4 bases for J; bases not matched to a gene: 6. CDR3 length: 15 amino acids. CDR1 and CDR2 (germline): SGHVS, FNYEAQ. CDR3 DNA: TGTGCCAGCAGCTTGGGCTCGGGACAGTACAATGAGCAGTTCTTC. It yields the protein CASSLGSGQYNEQFF.

The chain is built from TRBV18 and TRBJ1-1; D not resolved. CDR3 length: 11 amino acids. V was trimmed by 4 bases and J by 1 base, leaving 1 base between them. CDR1 and CDR2 (germline): KGHSH, LQKENI. For the CDR3, the DNA is TGTGCCAGCTCACAGAACACTGAAGCTTTCTTT. Translated: CASSQNTEAFF.

This clone is a singleton in its sample. The chain carries TRBV3-1 (or the pseudogene TRBV3-2) and TRBJ1-2; 7 positions match TRBD1. The junction had 2 bases not matched to a gene; V was cut back by 0 bases and J by 7 bases. Germline V lookup: CDR1 LGHDT, CDR2 YNNKEL (reference sequence). The CDR3 extends over 13 amino acids. CDR3 bases: TGTGCCAGCAGCCAAGACGGGACAGCTGGCTACACCTTC. As protein: CASSQDGTAGYTF.

This CDR3 reads CASSSLRVDTEAFF. For the CDR3, the DNA is TGCGCCAGCAGCTCCTTGAGGGTCGACACTGAAGCTTTCTTT. The chain carries TRBV5-1 and TRBJ1-1; D is ambiguous. The V end lost 3 bases, the J end lost 3 bases, and 12 bases lay between the germline ends. Germline V gene lookup returns CDR1 SGHRS and CDR2 YFSETQ. This CDR3 is 14 amino acids long.

This rearrangement joins TRBV5-1 to TRBJ2-6, with 7 bases matching TRBD1. This CDR3 has 16 amino acids. Germline CDR1 reads SGHRS; CDR2 reads YFSETQ. V dropped 4 bases and J dropped 2; count of bases not matched to a gene: 6. The CDR3 sequence: CASSPNTGAGANVLTF. The CDR3 DNA follows: TGCGCCAGCAGCCCAAACACAGGGGCTGGGGCCAACGTCCTGACTTTC.

This chain links TRBV21-1 with TRBJ2-3. TRBV21-1 constitutes a pseudogene. The CDR3 runs to 15 residues. The CDR3, as DNA: TGTGCCAGCAGCAGCCAGCGAAAGGACGGAGATACGCAGTATTTT. Amino acid sequence: CASSSQRKDGDTQYF.

The chain has TRBV13 and TRBJ2-7; tentative D call: TRBD1 (6 bases). Germline values: CDR1 PRHDT, CDR2 FYEKMQ (reference sequence). V was pared by 5 bases and J by 2 bases, with 13 bases between. The CDR3 totals 14 residues. CDR3 DNA: TGTGCCAGCAGCCATTTGGACAGACCCTACGAGCAGTACTTC. Its protein is CASSHLDRPYEQYF.

This clone has a single count. The chain's CDR3 is CASSKKGRENTEAFF. CDR3 in DNA: TGTGCCAGCAGCAAAAAGGGCAGGGAGAACACTGAAGCTTTCTTT. J is TRBJ1-1 and V is TRBV21-1; the tabulated D call, TRBD1, remains unverified against the DNA. TRBV21-1 is deemed a pseudogene. The CDR3 is 15 amino acids.

The chain uses TRBV29-1 and TRBJ2-2; D is uncertain. Germline V gene lookup returns CDR1 SQVTM and CDR2 ANQGSEA. V was clipped by 7 bases and J by 2 bases, with 14 bases between them. The CDR3 is 14 residues long. As DNA, the CDR3 is TGCAGCGCCGGCAGAATCTTAAACACCGGGGAGCTGTTTTTT. It translates to CSAGRILNTGELFF.

This chain joins TRBV7-3 and TRBJ2-5, with 11 bases matching TRBD2. This CDR3 contains 16 residues. The ends lost 4 bases at V and 1 base at J; junction bases unmatched: 5. The germline gives CDR1 SGHTA, CDR2 FQGTGA. The CDR3 nucleotides are TGTGCCAGCAGCTCGTTGCTAGCGGGGGGCCAAGAGACCCAGTACTTC. As protein: CASSSLLAGGQETQYF. The full variable domain, with the rest looked up from reference TRBV7-3 and TRBJ2-5, is GAGVSQTPSNKVTEKGKYVELRCDPISGHTALYWYRQSLGQGPEFLIYFQGTGAADDSGLPNDRFFAVRPEGSVSTLKIQRTERGDSAVYLCASSSLLAGGQETQYFGPGTRLLVL.

The chain recombines TRBV12-3 or TRBV12-4 with TRBJ2-5, with D possibly TRBD1 on 6 matching bases. Trimming pared 3 bases from V and 6 bases from J, leaving 11 bases between. The length of the CDR3 is 13 residues. The CDR3, as DNA: TGTGCCAGCAGTTTTTCCCAGGGGCAGACCCAGTACTTC. It codes for CASSFSQGQTQYF.

In this sample, this clone turned up once. A much larger clonotype is one base distant, so this may be a read error. This sample also contains other DNA sequences that code for the same CDR3. This chain joins TRBV9 and TRBJ2-7; 9 positions agree with TRBD1. The germline gives CDR1 SGDLS, CDR2 YYNGEE. CDR3 length: 15 amino acids. The CDR3 DNA follows: TGTGCCAGCAGCGCGACCGGGACAGGGTTCTACGAGCAGTACTTT. Its protein product is CASSATGTGFYEQYF.

The V gene is TRBV12-3 or TRBV12-4, the J gene TRBJ2-5; D is ambiguous. V was clipped by 3 bases and J by 5 bases, with 4 bases between them. The CDR3 is 11 amino acids. The CDR3 is CASSFGETQYF. The CDR3 bases are TGTGCCAGCAGTTTCGGCGAGACCCAGTACTTC.